This T cell receptor beta chain was captured in a study of blood T cell repertoires in COVID-19. Study-wide background: T cells, B-cell-depleted T cells, or PBMCs provided the cDNA or gDNA that served as material.

The table came from immunoSEQ multiplex PCR; TCRdb's copy has only in-frame clones and leaves some out. The sample lists approximately 190,000 clones, approximately 90% seen once, with roughly 6.2% in the top ten. Of note for this clone: This sample includes further DNA sequences coding for the same CDR3.

Sequenced material: peripheral blood. This TCR derives from a woman aged 40 to 50 who had recovered from COVID-19.

This CDR3 is CASSYEGLDSYEQYF. The CDR3 DNA reads TGTGCCAGCAGCTACGAAGGACTGGACTCCTACGAGCAGTACTTC. The V and J genes are TRBV6-5 and TRBJ2-7; TRBD2 might be the D (5 bases). In germline, CDR1 is MNHEY, CDR2 SVGAGI. The ends were cut back, 6 bases at V and 0 bases at J, with 15 bases in the middle. This CDR3 has 15 amino acids.